The present TCR beta chain was sequenced within a study of vaccination effects on CD4 cells after COVID-19. Study-wide findings and caveats: The vaccine-induced clones of healthy vaccinees included only 1 of 255 that cross-reacted with common cold coronaviruses. Late post-vaccination, clones induced by infection and those induced by vaccine underwent marked clonal contraction.

Remarks on this clone: The antigen is undetermined.

When around nine days of culture had elapsed, CD4+ T cells were isolated. The study found no prior SARS-CoV-2 infection in the vaccine recipients, who tested negative for nucleocapsid antibodies. Half the medium was replaced with IL-2 medium on days 3 and 7. The CDR3 extends over 16 amino acids. The V end lost 0 bases, the J end lost 7 bases, and 13 bases lay between the germline ends. CDR1 and CDR2 from the germline V gene are LGHDT and YNNKEL (reference sequence). Method: immunoSEQ multiplex PCR; TCRdb's copy keeps in-frame clones and lacks some. The data show roughly 34,000 clones, approximately 70% seen once.

The chain has TRBV3-1 (or the pseudogene TRBV3-2) and TRBJ1-6; D is undetermined. This sequence was found in a human donor who received a COVID-19 vaccine. The sample here was CD4+ T cells from PBMCs cultured without peptide, taken before COVID-19 vaccination. CDR3 bases: TGTGCCAGCAGCCAAGATTTCCGGGTTGGGAATTCACCCCTCCACTTT. Its protein product is CASSQDFRVGNSPLHF.